Shown below are 27 T cell receptor beta chains from a single sample sequenced in a study of human T cells and chemical hapten exposure. Time point indicated: healthy volunteer bleed at 6 weeks. Total RNA extraction was carried out from unfractionated whole blood. TCRdb reprocessed the RACE reads via MiXCR and lists one record per CDR3 protein. The repertoire holds some 81,000 distinct CDR3 sequences, 8.6% seen once, with 1.7% in the top ten. Source material: whole blood. The receptor set was obtained from a female donor in good health. Some clones in this sample may be carry-over from other donors' samples.

Regarding this clonotype: The germline gene is not matched at one end of the junction; a read error may be the cause. The V and J genes are TRBV20-1 and TRBJ1-4, with a tentative D call TRBD1 (6 bases). The germline CDR1 and CDR2 sequences are DFQATT and SNEGSKA (reference sequence). The CDR3 runs 16 residues. The CDR3 DNA reads as TGCAGTGCTAGAGTCGCATGGGGGGCAACTAATGAAGAACTGTTTTTT. It translates to CSARVAWGATNEELFF.

The chain combines TRBV7-3 with TRBJ2-6, with D possibly TRBD1 on 5 matching bases. The CDR3 covers 17 residues. Trimming cost V 2 bases and J 0 bases, with 11 bases left between them. The germline V gene encodes CDR1 SGHTA and CDR2 FQGTGA. CDR3 amino acids: CASSLQGRSSGANVLTF. CDR3 nucleotide sequence: TGTGCCAGCAGCTTACAGGGCAGGAGCTCTGGGGCCAACGTCCTGACTTTC.

The V call is TRBV6-2 or TRBV6-3, the J call TRBJ2-6; D is possibly TRBD1 or TRBD2 (5 bases each). V was trimmed by 8 bases and J by 0 bases, leaving 17 bases between them. Per the germline V gene, CDR1 is MNHEY and CDR2 is SVGEGT. This CDR3 spans 17 amino acids. The CDR3 is CASEPGTASSGANVLTF. The CDR3 DNA reads TGTGCCAGCGAACCCGGGACGGCAAGCTCTGGGGCCAACGTCCTGACTTTC.

Only a few counts were recorded for this clonotype. The chain combines TRBV6-5 with TRBJ2-3, with 11 positions matching TRBD1. The trim removed 6 bases at V and 4 bases at J, leaving 12 bases unmatched. The germline V gene encodes CDR1 MNHEY and CDR2 SVGAGI. The CDR3 sequence is 17 residues long. As DNA, the CDR3 is TGTGCCAGCAGCAGAGATCCGGGACAGGGGGTAGCAGATACGCAGTATTTT. Its protein product is CASSRDPGQGVADTQYF.

CDR3 protein: CASSQSWRTGEQPQHF. Here the CDR3 DNA reads TGCGCCAGCAGCCAAAGTTGGAGGACAGGGGAACAGCCCCAGCATTTT. The V call is TRBV4-3, the J call TRBJ1-5, with TRBD1 matching over 9 bases. Trimming cost V 2 bases and J 7 bases; bases outside gene matches: 9. The CDR3 extends over 16 amino acids. Germline lookup yields CDR1 LGHNA and CDR2 YSLEER.

This clonotype has a count of ten or more. The gene calls are TRBV29-1 and TRBJ2-6; D may be TRBD2 (5 bases). The CDR3 loop spans 15 amino acids. Germline V lookup: CDR1 SQVTM, CDR2 ANQGSEA. V was clipped by 6 bases and J by 1 base, with 13 bases between them. The CDR3 spells CSVRTPGSGANVLTF. Written as DNA, the CDR3 is TGCAGCGTCCGGACTCCAGGATCTGGGGCCAACGTCCTGACTTTC.

The CDR3, as DNA: TGCAGTGCATGGTCCCGATCGAACACTGAAGCTTTCTTT. It is translated as CSAWSRSNTEAFF. The rearrangement links TRBV20-1 to TRBJ1-1; D call uncertain. This CDR3 is 13 amino acids long. Trimming pared 6 bases from V and 1 base from J, leaving 12 bases between. Germline V CDR1 and CDR2: DFQATT, SNEGSKA (reference sequence).

There are a few counts of this clonotype. J is TRBJ2-7 and V is TRBV7-2; TRBD2 matches 8 bases. CDR3 size: 14 residues. In germline, CDR1 is SGHTA, CDR2 FQGNSA. Trimming cost V 3 bases and J 7 bases; bases outside gene matches: 8. CDR3 DNA sequence: TGTGCCAGCAGCTTTCCGGGGGGGTATTTTGAGCAGTACTTC. Residues: CASSFPGGYFEQYF.

The chain employs TRBV6-1 and TRBJ2-3; 8 bases are shared with TRBD2. This CDR3 has 14 residues. With V trimmed by 7 bases and J by 3 bases, 6 bases remained unmatched. Germline V lookup: CDR1 MNHNS, CDR2 SASEGT. CDR3 sequence (DNA): TGTGCCAGCACCAGAGCGGGGGTAACAGATACGCAGTATTTT. It specifies CASTRAGVTDTQYF.

J is TRBJ2-3 and V is TRBV21-1; the table's D call TRBD2 went unverified against the DNA. TRBV21-1 is a pseudogene. CDR3 size: 22 residues. CDR3 loop: CASSNALAGERECSISTDTQYF. In DNA form, the CDR3 reads TGTGCCAGCAGCAATGCACTAGCGGGGGAACGAGAATGTTCCATCAGCACAGATACGCAGTATTTT.

The table lists this clonotype with many counts. The V gene is TRBV11-2, the J gene TRBJ1-2; D call uncertain. CDR1 is SGHAT and CDR2 is FQNNGV in the germline V gene. CDR3 length: 13 amino acids. The V end lost 5 bases, the J end lost 6 bases, and 13 bases lay between the germline ends. The CDR3 is CASSPLGLDGYTF. In DNA form, the CDR3 reads TGTGCCAGCAGCCCGTTAGGGTTGGATGGCTACACCTTC.

This clonotype was detected ten times or more. The chain couples TRBV20-1 to TRBJ1-6, with 8 bases fitting TRBD1. The CDR3 length is 18 residues. Germline V gene sequence: CDR1 DFQATT, CDR2 SNEGSKA (reference sequence). V trimming: 0 bases; J trimming: 7 bases; junction bases outside the gene matches: 14. In nucleotides, the CDR3 is TGCAGTGCTAGAGATTCTTTGGGGACAGGATCGAGAAATTCACCCCTCCACTTT. Amino acid sequence: CSARDSLGTGSRNSPLHF.

The chain combines TRBV30 with TRBJ1-3; D may be TRBD1 (6 bases). Per germline, CDR1 GTSNPN and CDR2 SVGIG (reference sequence). The CDR3 extends over 13 amino acids. V gave up 4 bases and J gave up 4 bases, with 11 bases separating them. The chain's CDR3 is CAWNAGVGNTIYF. The CDR3 nucleotides read TGTGCCTGGAACGCAGGGGTCGGAAACACCATATATTTT.

This clonotype was picked up many times. V is TRBV10-3 and J is TRBJ1-2; no definite D call. The V gene lost 8 bases and the J gene lost 4 bases, with 8 bases spanning the gap. CDR1 is ENHRY, CDR2 SYGVKD, per germline. CDR3 length: 11 residues. Here the CDR3 DNA reads TGTGCCATCCCGGGCACCTATGGCTACACCTTC. This translates into CAIPGTYGYTF.

This clonotype showed up many times. The rearrangement uses TRBV15 and TRBJ1-5, with 10 positions matching TRBD1. V trimming: 1 base; J trimming: 2 bases; junction bases outside the gene matches: 8. This CDR3 spans 18 amino acids. Germline V CDR1 and CDR2: LNHNV, YYDKDF (reference sequence). DNA of the CDR3: TGTGCCACCAGCAGAGGTTCTGGGACAGGGGTCGGCAATCAGCCCCAGCATTTT. Its translation: CATSRGSGTGVGNQPQHF.

The chain combines TRBV4-2 with TRBJ1-1, with D possibly TRBD1 on 6 matching bases. The CDR3 consists of 13 residues. Germline values: CDR1 LGHNA, CDR2 YNFKEQ. Trimming took off 0 bases at V and 8 bases at J, with 10 bases between the two ends. CDR3 in DNA: TGTGCCAGCAGCCAAGAAGTAAGGGGGGAAGCTTTCTTT. Translated: CASSQEVRGEAFF.

This chain connects TRBV6-5 to TRBJ1-6; TRBD1 agrees at 9 bases. The V gene end was trimmed by 2 bases and the J gene end by 6 bases; junction bases not matched to a gene: 2. The CDR3 totals 15 residues. The germline V gene encodes CDR1 MNHEY and CDR2 SVGAGI. CDR3 DNA sequence: TGTGCCAGCAGTTACGGGGACAGGGTTAATTCACCCCTCCACTTT. Translating gives CASSYGDRVNSPLHF.

The chain joins TRBV6-1 to TRBJ2-1; 9 bases are shared with TRBD1. V shed 1 base and J 7 bases; nucleotides not matched to a gene: 2. CDR3 length: 14 amino acids. Germline V gene data show CDR1 as MNHNS and CDR2 as SASEGT. CDR3 DNA sequence: TGTGCCAGCAGTGAAGTGGGACAGGGAAATGAGCAGTTCTTC. Amino acid sequence: CASSEVGQGNEQFF.

The CDR3 DNA sequence: TGTGCCAGCAGTTTAGGAACAGGGGTGAGCGCAGATACGCAGTATTTT. This encodes CASSLGTGVSADTQYF. The rearrangement joins TRBV12-3 or TRBV12-4 to TRBJ2-3, with TRBD1 identical over 7 bases. This CDR3 is 16 amino acids long. V shed 1 base, J shed 4 bases, and the junction held 8 bases outside the gene matches.

The gene calls are TRBV14 and TRBJ2-7; D is perhaps TRBD1 (6 bases). V shed 1 base and J shed 3 bases, with 19 bases lying between them. This CDR3 is built from 17 residues. Germline V gives CDR1 SGHDN, CDR2 FVKESK. DNA for the CDR3: TGTGCCAGCAGCCAAGGCCCCAGGGGACGGAGTTTCTACGAGCAGTACTTC. The encoded protein is CASSQGPRGRSFYEQYF.

This clonotype was seen ten or more times. This chain joins TRBV6-6 and TRBJ2-1; D possibly matches TRBD1 or TRBD2 (5 bases each). Germline V gene sequence: CDR1 MNHNY, CDR2 SVGAGI (reference sequence). This CDR3 comprises 14 residues. V shed 2 bases and J shed 5 bases, with 10 bases lying between them. The CDR3 bases are TGTGCCAGCAGTTACCTGGGACCGAACAATGAGCAGTTCTTC. It is translated as CASSYLGPNNEQFF.

J is TRBJ2-6 and V is TRBV6-6; 9 bases line up with TRBD1. The CDR3 contains 21 residues. Germline CDR1 and CDR2: MNHNY and SVGAGI (reference sequence). With V trimmed by 6 bases and J by 0 bases, 18 bases remained unmatched. The CDR3 region is CASRYRGQSQNPFSGANVLTF. The CDR3 DNA reads as TGTGCCAGCAGGTACAGGGGGCAATCCCAAAACCCTTTCTCTGGGGCCAACGTCCTGACTTTC.

This clonotype was picked up many times. The CDR3 loop is CASSPDRDRVTEAFF. The CDR3 DNA follows: TGTGCCAGCAGTCCGGACAGGGATCGGGTCACTGAAGCTTTCTTT. This chain links TRBV2 with TRBJ1-1, with 8 bases lining up with TRBD1. Per germline, CDR1 SNHLY and CDR2 FYNNEI. This CDR3 spans 15 amino acids. Trimming removed 5 bases from V and 4 bases from J; junction bases left unmatched: 9. Full variable domain (outside the CDR3, taken from reference TRBV2 and TRBJ1-1): EPEVTQTPSHQVTQMGQEVILRCVPISNHLYFYWYRQILGQKVEFLVSFYNNEISEKSEIFDDQFSVERPDGSNFTLKIRSTKLEDSAMYFCASSPDRDRVTEAFFGQGTRLTVV.

This clonotype has a count of ten or more. V usage is TRBV4-3 and J usage is TRBJ2-3, with a weak D call TRBD2 (5 bases). Between the trimmed V and J ends, which lost 5 bases and 5 bases, there was a span of 11 bases. CDR3 size: 13 residues. Per germline, CDR1 LGHNA and CDR2 YSLEER. CDR3: CASSIYEGDTQYF. CDR3 nucleotides: TGCGCCAGCAGCATATACGAGGGAGATACGCAGTATTTT.

This clonotype came up a few times. The rearrangement uses TRBV6-1 and TRBJ1-6; 9 bases match TRBD1. The CDR3 loop spans 20 amino acids. Germline V gene data show CDR1 as MNHNS and CDR2 as SASEGT. Germline trimming cut 3 bases from V and 0 bases from J; bases unmatched to any gene: 12. This chain's CDR3 is CASSDQGGTGLSSYNSPLHF. As DNA, the CDR3 is TGTGCCAGCAGTGATCAAGGCGGGACAGGGTTGAGCTCCTATAATTCACCCCTCCACTTT.

This clonotype was counted at least ten times. The V and J genes are TRBV6-5 and TRBJ2-3; unclear D gene. The CDR3 consists of 13 residues. V was cut by 5 bases and J by 1 base, with 7 bases left in between. CDR1 is MNHEY and CDR2 is SVGAGI in the germline V gene. Here the CDR3 DNA reads TGTGCCAGCAGTCGAACAGGCACAGATACGCAGTATTTT. Protein product: CASSRTGTDTQYF.

V usage is TRBV20-1 and J usage is TRBJ2-1; D may be TRBD2 (6 bases). There are 17 residues in the CDR3. V was pared by 1 base and J by 1 base, with 17 bases between. The germline V gene encodes CDR1 DFQATT and CDR2 SNEGSKA (reference sequence). This chain's CDR3 is CSARGPVGGGSYNEQFF. CDR3 in DNA: TGCAGTGCTAGAGGTCCTGTAGGTGGGGGGTCCTACAATGAGCAGTTCTTC.